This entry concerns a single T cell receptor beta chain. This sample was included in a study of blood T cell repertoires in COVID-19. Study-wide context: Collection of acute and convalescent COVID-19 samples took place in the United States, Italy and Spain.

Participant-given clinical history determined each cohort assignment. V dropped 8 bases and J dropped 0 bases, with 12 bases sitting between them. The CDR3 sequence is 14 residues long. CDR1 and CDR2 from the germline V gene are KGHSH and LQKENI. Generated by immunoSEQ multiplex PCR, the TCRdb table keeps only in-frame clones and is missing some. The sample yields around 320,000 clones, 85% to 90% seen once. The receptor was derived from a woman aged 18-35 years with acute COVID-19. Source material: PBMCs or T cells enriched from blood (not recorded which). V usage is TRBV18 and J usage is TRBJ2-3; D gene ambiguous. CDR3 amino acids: CASRPFTSTDTQYF. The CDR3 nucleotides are TGTGCCAGCCGTCCATTCACTAGCACAGATACGCAGTATTTT.